This TCR beta chain stems from a study of identical twins. V dropped 1 base and J dropped 1; count of bases not matched to a gene: 3. CDR1 LGHDT and CDR2 YNNKEL come from the germline V gene (reference sequence). The CDR3 contains 16 residues. Unique molecular identifiers were present on cDNA, and template switching added a universal primer site. TCRdb used MiXCR to reprocess the 5' RACE reads, holding one entry per CDR3 protein. The table lists about 470,000 distinct CDR3 sequences, 24% of them singletons. A further study also used this sample, focusing on T cells expressing NK-cell markers. As that study records: Source material for TCR beta repertoires consisted of sorted CD3+CD56+NKG2C+, CD3+CD56+NKG2C- and CD3+CD56-NKG2C+ T cells.

Sample: CD4+ T cells sorted from blood. The TCR sequence derives from a woman under 30 in good health. The chain links TRBV3-1 to TRBJ2-2; TRBD2 matches at 7 bases. The CDR3 nucleotides read TGTGCCAGCAGCCAAGGCCTAGCGGTGAACACCGGGGAGCTGTTTTTT. Its translation is CASSQGLAVNTGELFF.